This T cell receptor (beta chain) stems from a study of shared clonotypes between healthy human individuals. Study-level findings and limits: Sampling covered blood only; tissue repertoires likely differ.

DNA from unsorted PBMC was sequenced on ten immunoSEQ deep assay plates. Authors' methods: ImmunoSEQ junction-only sequences lacked quality scores, so their filtering differed. Sequenced by immunoSEQ multiplex PCR; TCRdb stores in-frame clones only, minus some. V, J and clone size were drawn from that table, and D and trimming were deduced from the DNA. Among about 520,000 clones, 81% were seen once, and the ten largest hold roughly 13%. With respect to this clone: What it binds is unknown. A far larger clone is off by one base, so a read error is likely. This CDR3 is also generated by other DNA sequences in the sample.

The CDR3 runs to 15 residues. Germline-derived CDR1 and CDR2 are MNHEY and SMNVEV (reference sequence). Unsorted samples, those not sorted, used roughly 87 million PBMCs for genomic DNA. The V call is TRBV27, the J call TRBJ1-4; D gene uncertain. The sequence was obtained from a woman aged 40 to 49 in good health. Some clones in this sample may be carry-over from other donors' samples. The sequencing sample was made of PBMCs. CDR3 sequence (DNA): TGTGCCAGCAGTTTATTCGGAGCAGGTTTTGAAAAACTGTTCTTT. It encodes CASSLFGAGFEKLFF.